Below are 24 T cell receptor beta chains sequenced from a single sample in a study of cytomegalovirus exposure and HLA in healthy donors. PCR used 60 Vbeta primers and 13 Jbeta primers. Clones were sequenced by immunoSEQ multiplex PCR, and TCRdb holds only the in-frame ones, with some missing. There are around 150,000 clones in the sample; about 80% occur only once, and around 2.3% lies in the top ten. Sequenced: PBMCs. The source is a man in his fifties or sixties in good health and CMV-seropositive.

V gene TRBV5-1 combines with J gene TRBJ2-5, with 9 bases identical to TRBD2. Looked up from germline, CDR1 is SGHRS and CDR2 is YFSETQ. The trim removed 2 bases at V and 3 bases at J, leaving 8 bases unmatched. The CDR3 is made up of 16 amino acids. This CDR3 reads CASSFLLAGAEETQYF. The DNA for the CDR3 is TGCGCCAGCAGCTTCCTTTTAGCGGGGGCTGAAGAGACCCAGTACTTC.

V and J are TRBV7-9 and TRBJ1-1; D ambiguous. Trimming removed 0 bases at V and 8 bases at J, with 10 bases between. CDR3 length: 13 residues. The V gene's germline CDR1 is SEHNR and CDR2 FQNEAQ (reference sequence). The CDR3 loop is CASSLAQASEAFF. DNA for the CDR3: TGTGCCAGCAGCTTAGCCCAGGCCAGCGAAGCTTTCTTT.

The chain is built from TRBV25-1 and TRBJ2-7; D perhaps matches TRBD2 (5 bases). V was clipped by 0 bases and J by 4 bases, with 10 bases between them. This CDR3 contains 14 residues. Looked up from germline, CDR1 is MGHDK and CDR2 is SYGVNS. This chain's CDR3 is CASSEYGVGYEQYF. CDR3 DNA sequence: TGTGCCAGCAGTGAATACGGGGTCGGATACGAGCAGTACTTC.

The CDR3 nucleotides are TGTGCCAGCAGCTTGACCGGGACAGGCTCCTACGAGCAGTACTTC. Its protein is CASSLTGTGSYEQYF. The chain is built from TRBV7-8 and TRBJ2-7; TRBD1 agrees at 8 bases. Germline CDR1 SGHVS, CDR2 FQNEAQ. The CDR3 totals 15 residues. J was trimmed by 0 bases and V by 3 bases; bases with no gene match: 4.

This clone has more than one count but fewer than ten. CDR3: CASSDRTTGGYTF. The CDR3 DNA is TGTGCCAGCAGTGACAGGACAACGGGTGGCTACACCTTC. This chain connects TRBV6-1 to TRBJ1-2; tentative D call: TRBD1 (5 bases). The CDR3 extends over 13 amino acids. CDR1 MNHNS and CDR2 SASEGT come from the germline V gene. V gave up 3 bases and J gave up 7 bases, with 12 bases separating them.

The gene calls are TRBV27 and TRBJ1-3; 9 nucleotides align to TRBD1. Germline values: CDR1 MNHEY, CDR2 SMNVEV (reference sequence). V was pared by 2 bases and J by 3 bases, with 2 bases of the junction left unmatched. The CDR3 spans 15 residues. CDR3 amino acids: CASSLNRGLGNTIYF. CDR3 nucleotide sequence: TGTGCCAGCAGTTTAAACAGGGGGCTTGGAAACACCATATATTTT.

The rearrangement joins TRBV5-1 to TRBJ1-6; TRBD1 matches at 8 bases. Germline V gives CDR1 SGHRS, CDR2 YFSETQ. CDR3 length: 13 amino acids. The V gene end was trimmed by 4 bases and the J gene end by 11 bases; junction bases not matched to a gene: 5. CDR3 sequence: CASSRIQGAPLHF. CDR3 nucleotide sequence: TGCGCCAGCAGCAGAATACAGGGGGCACCCCTCCACTTT.

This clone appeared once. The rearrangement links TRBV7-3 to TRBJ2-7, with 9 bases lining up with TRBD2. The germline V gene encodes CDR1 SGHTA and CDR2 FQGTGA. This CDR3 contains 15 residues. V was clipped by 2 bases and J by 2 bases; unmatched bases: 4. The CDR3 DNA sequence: TGTGCCAGCAGCTTAGGTAGCGGGGGCCCCTACGAGCAGTACTTC. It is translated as CASSLGSGGPYEQYF. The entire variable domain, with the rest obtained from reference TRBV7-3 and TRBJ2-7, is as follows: GAGVSQTPSNKVTEKGKYVELRCDPISGHTALYWYRQSLGQGPEFLIYFQGTGAADDSGLPNDRFFAVRPEGSVSTLKIQRTERGDSAVYLCASSLGSGGPYEQYFGPGTRLTVT.

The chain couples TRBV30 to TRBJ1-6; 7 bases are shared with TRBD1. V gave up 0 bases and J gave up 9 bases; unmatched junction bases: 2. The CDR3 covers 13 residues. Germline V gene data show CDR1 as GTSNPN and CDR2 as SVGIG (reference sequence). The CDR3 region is CAWSVQGSSPLHF. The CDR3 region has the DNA TGTGCCTGGAGTGTACAGGGGTCTTCACCCCTCCACTTT.

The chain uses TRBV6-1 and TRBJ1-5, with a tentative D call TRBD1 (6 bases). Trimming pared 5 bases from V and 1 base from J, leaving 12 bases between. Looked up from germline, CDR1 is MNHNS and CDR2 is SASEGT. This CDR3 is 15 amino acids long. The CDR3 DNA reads TGTGCCAGCAGTATGGGGGCGGCCAGCAATCAGCCCCAGCATTTT. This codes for CASSMGAASNQPQHF.

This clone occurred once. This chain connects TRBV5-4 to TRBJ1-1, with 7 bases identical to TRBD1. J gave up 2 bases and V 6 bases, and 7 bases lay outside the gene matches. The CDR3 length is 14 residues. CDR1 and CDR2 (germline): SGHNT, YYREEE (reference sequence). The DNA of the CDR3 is TGTGCCAGCACCGTGACAGGGTCAAACACTGAAGCTTTCTTT. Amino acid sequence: CASTVTGSNTEAFF.

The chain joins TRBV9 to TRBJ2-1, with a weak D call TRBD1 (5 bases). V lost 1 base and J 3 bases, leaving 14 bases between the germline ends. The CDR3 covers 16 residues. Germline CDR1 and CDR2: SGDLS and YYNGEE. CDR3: CASSVSGQGLYNEQFF. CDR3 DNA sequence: TGTGCCAGCAGCGTATCAGGGCAGGGCCTCTACAATGAGCAGTTCTTC.

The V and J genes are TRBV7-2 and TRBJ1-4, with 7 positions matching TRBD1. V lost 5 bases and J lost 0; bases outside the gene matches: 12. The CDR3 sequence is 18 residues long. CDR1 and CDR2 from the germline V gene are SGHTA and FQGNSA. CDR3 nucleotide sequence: TGTGCCAGCAGCCCAGGGGACAGACCCTTTTCAACTAATGAAAAACTGTTTTTT. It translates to CASSPGDRPFSTNEKLFF.

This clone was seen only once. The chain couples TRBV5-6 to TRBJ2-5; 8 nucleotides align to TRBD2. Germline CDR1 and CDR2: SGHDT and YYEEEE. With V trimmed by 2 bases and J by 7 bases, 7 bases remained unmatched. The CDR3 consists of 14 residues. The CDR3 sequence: CASSLVGLAGTQYF. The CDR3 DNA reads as TGTGCCAGCAGCTTAGTAGGACTAGCTGGGACCCAGTACTTC.

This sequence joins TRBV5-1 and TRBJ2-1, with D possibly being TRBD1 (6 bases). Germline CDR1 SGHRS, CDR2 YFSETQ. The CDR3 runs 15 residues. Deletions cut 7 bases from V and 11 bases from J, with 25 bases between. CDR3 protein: CASEPTGNPPGKQFF. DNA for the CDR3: TGCGCCAGCGAACCTACAGGGAATCCTCCAGGGAAGCAGTTCTTC. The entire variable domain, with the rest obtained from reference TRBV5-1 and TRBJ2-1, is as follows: KAGVTQTPRYLIKTRGQQVTLSCSPISGHRSVSWYQQTPGQGLQFLFEYFSETQRNKGNFPGRFSGRQFSNSRSEMNVSTLELGDSALYLCASEPTGNPPGKQFFGPGTRLTVL.

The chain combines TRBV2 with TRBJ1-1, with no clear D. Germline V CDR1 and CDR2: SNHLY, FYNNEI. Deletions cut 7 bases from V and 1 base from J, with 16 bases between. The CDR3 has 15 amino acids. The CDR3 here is CASKRSQTGNTEAFF. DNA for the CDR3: TGTGCCAGCAAAAGAAGTCAGACGGGGAACACTGAAGCTTTCTTT.

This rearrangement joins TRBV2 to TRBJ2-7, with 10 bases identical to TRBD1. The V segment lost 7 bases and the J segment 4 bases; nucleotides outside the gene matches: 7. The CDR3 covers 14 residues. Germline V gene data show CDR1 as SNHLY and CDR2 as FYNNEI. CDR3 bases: TGTGCCAGCACGCCCCGGGACAGGGGATACGAGCAGTACTTC. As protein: CASTPRDRGYEQYF.

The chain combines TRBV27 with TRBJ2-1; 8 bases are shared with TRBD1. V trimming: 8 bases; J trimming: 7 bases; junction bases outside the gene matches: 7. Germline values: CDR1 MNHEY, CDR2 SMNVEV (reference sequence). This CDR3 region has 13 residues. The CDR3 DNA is TGTGCCAGCGGTATAAACAGGGGGAATGAGCAGTTCTTC. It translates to CASGINRGNEQFF.

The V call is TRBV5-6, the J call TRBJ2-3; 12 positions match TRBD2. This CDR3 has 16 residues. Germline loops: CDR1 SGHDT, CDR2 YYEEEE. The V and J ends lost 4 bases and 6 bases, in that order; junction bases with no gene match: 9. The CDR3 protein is CASSLLLAGGADTQYF. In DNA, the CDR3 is TGTGCCAGCAGCCTCCTACTAGCGGGGGGAGCCGATACGCAGTATTTT.

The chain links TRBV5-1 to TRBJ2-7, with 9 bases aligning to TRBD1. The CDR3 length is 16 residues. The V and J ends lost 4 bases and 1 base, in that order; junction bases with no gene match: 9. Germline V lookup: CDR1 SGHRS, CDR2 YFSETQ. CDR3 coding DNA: TGCGCCAGCAGCCAGGGGGGACAGGGTCAATCCTACGAGCAGTACTTC. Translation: CASSQGGQGQSYEQYF.

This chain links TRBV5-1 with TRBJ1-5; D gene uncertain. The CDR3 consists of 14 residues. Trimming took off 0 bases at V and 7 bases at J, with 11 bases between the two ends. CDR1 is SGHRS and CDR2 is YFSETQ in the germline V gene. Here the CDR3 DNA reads TGCGCCAGCAGCTTGGGGGGAACGGGGCAGCCCCAGCATTTT. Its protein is CASSLGGTGQPQHF.

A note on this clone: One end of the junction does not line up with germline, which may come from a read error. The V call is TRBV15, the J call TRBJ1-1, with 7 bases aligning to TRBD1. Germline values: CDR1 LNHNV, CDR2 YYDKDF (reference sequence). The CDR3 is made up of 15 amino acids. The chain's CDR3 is CATSRGRQGVAEALF. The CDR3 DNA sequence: TGTGCCACCAGCAGAGGCAGACAGGGCGTCGCTGAAGCTCTCTTT.

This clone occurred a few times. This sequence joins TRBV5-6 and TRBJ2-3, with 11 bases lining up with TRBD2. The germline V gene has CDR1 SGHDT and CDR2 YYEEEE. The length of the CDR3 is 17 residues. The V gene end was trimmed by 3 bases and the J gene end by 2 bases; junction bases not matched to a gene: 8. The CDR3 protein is CASSWGPTSGDTDTQYF. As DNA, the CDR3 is TGTGCCAGCAGCTGGGGACCGACTAGCGGGGACACAGATACGCAGTATTTT.

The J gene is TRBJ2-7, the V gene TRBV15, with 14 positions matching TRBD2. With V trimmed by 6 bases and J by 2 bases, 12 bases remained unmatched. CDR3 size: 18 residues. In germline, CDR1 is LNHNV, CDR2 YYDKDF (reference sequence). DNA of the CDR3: TGTGCCACCAGTCAATTTGGACTAGCGGGGGGCCCTGCCTACGAGCAGTACTTC. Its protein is CATSQFGLAGGPAYEQYF.